This T cell receptor (beta chain) was captured in a study of blood T cells in healthy people across ages. The study, taken as a whole, reports: Donor CMV status, an unknown factor, possibly confounded changes in expanded clonotypes.

Alongside a J-beta primer mix, a sample-barcoded 5' primer served in a second PCR lasting about 7 to 11 cycles. TCRdb passed the 5' RACE reads through MiXCR, listing each CDR3 protein once. This sample has approximately 2,000,000 distinct CDR3 sequences; approximately 39% occur once, and the top ten carry 23%. There are 17 residues in the CDR3. Trimming left V 1 base short and J 1 base short, with 16 bases between. In germline, CDR1 is MGHRA, CDR2 YSYEKL. On this clonotype: Its specificity is unknown.

The sequenced sample consisted of blood. The sequence was obtained from a human donor in good health. The J gene is TRBJ2-5, the V gene TRBV4-1; D tentatively reads TRBD1 or TRBD2 (5 bases each). CDR3 protein: CASSQGSPGPLQETQYF. For the CDR3, the DNA is TGCGCCAGCAGCCAAGGTAGCCCGGGACCCCTCCAAGAGACCCAGTACTTC.